The 3 T cell receptor beta chains given below trace back to one sample, sequenced in a study of T cells in Graves' hyperthyroidism and ophthalmopathy. It was RNA transcripts that yielded the amplified TCR beta CDR3 regions. In the first-round RT-PCR of the TCR CDR3, the HTBI primer set was used. TCRdb called the multiplex PCR reads again in MiXCR, with one record for every CDR3 protein. The sample has approximately 330,000 distinct CDR3 sequences; around a sixth are singletons. Sequencing was performed on blood. Source of these receptors: a woman aged 45-59 years with Graves' hyperthyroidism.

The chain recombines TRBV18 with TRBJ1-4, with D perhaps TRBD1 (6 bases). The V end was cut by 2 bases, the J end by 3 bases, with 10 bases between. Germline CDR1 and CDR2: KGHSH and LQKENI. This CDR3 has 15 amino acids. DNA for the CDR3: TGTGCCAGCTCACCAGCGGGACATCCTAATGAAAAACTGTTTTTT. It translates to CASSPAGHPNEKLFF.

This clonotype came up a few times. The chain employs TRBV28 and TRBJ2-5; 10 positions agree with TRBD2. J was trimmed by 4 bases and V by 10 bases; bases with no gene match: 12. CDR3 length: 15 amino acids. Germline V gene data show CDR1 as MDHEN and CDR2 as SYDVKM. The CDR3 DNA reads TGTGCCACCGGGGCTAGCGGGAGTCATGGAGAGACCCAGTACTTC. Protein: CATGASGSHGETQYF.

There are many counts of this clonotype. This sequence joins TRBV2 and TRBJ1-1; D is ambiguous. With 3 bases removed from V and 7 bases from J, the gap between germline ends came to 6 bases. The CDR3 consists of 11 residues. Germline CDR1 is SNHLY and CDR2 is FYNNEI. The CDR3 loop reads CASSDRFEAFF. DNA of the CDR3: TGTGCCAGCAGTGACAGATTTGAAGCTTTCTTT.